The TCR beta chain under discussion was sequenced for a study of blood T cells in healthy people across ages. Study findings and constraints: Researchers said unsorted PBMCs prevented a conclusive naive versus antigen-experienced comparison. When set beside aged donors, long-lived donors presented more naive CD4+ cells and higher diversity.

A note on this clonotype: The antigen is undetermined.

Through a sample-barcoded 5' primer and a J-beta primer mix, a second PCR was run for roughly 7 to 11 cycles. TCRdb passed the 5' RACE reads through MiXCR, listing each CDR3 protein once. The sample shows about 1.7 million distinct CDR3 sequences, approximately 30% of them seen only once. Trimming removed 10 bases at V and 6 bases at J, with 18 bases between. CDR3 length equals 13 residues. They isolated at least 7 million PBMCs from each sample. The chain carries TRBV12-3 or TRBV12-4 and TRBJ1-2, with a weak D call TRBD1 (5 bases). Sample: blood. This receptor was taken from a woman aged 25-40 years in good health. The chain's CDR3 is CATQGEVKHGYTF. In nucleotides, the CDR3 is TGTGCCACCCAAGGGGAGGTAAAGCATGGCTACACCTTC.